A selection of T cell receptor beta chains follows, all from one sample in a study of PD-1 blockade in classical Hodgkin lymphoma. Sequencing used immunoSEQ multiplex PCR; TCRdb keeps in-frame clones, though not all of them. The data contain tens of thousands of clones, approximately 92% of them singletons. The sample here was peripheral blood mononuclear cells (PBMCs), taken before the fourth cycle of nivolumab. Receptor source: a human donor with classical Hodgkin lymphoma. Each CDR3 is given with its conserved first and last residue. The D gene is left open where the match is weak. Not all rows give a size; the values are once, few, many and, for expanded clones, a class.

CASSDGFRGGQTTDTQYF	TGTGCCAGCAGTGACGGGTTTCGGGGGGGACAGACCACAGATACGCAGTATTTT	-	TRBV6-4	TRBJ2-3	18	once
CASSLESGVEYEQYF	TGTGCCAGCAGCTTAGAGTCGGGGGTTGAATACGAGCAGTACTTC	-	TRBV7-8	TRBJ2-7	15	-
CASGAEFNYGYTF	TGTGCCAGCGGGGCGGAATTTAACTATGGCTACACCTTC	-	TRBV2	TRBJ1-2	13	-
CASRIGTGVNYEQYF	TGCGCCAGCAGAATAGGGACAGGTGTAAACTACGAGCAGTACTTC	TRBD1	TRBV5-1	TRBJ2-7	15	-
CASSLAGSEQYF	TGTGCCAGCAGCTTAGCGGGGAGCGAGCAGTACTTC	-	TRBV7-9	TRBJ2-7	12	-
CASSRQGGLNQPQHF	TGTGCCAGTTCCCGACAGGGAGGTCTCAATCAGCCCCAGCATTTT	TRBD1	TRBV19	TRBJ1-5	15	-
CASSLALVSEQYF	TGCGCCAGCAGCTTGGCCTTGGTGTCCGAGCAGTACTTC	-	TRBV5-1	TRBJ2-7	13	-
CASSAQGIGSTEAFF	TGTGCCAGCAGCGCACAGGGGATTGGAAGCACTGAAGCTTTCTTT	TRBD1	TRBV2	TRBJ1-1	15	-
CASSLLQGEAGNTIYF	TGTGCCAGCAGTCTATTACAGGGGGAGGCTGGAAACACCATATATTTT	TRBD1	TRBV6-6	TRBJ1-3	16	-
CSVGGGETQYF	TGCAGTGTCGGGGGCGGGGAGACCCAGTACTTC	-	TRBV20-1	TRBJ2-5	11	-
CASTRLAGTYNEQFF	TGCGCCAGCACTCGACTAGCGGGGACCTACAATGAGCAGTTCTTC	TRBD2	TRBV10-2	TRBJ2-1	15	-